One sample yielded the 12 T cell receptor beta chains listed below, sequenced in a study of blood T cell repertoires in COVID-19. The assay was immunoSEQ multiplex PCR, and TCRdb's table has in-frame clones only and misses some. The sample lists 40,000 to 60,000 clones, 68% seen once, with about 8.8% in the top ten. The specimen was peripheral blood. The source is a woman aged 70-85 years with acute or convalescent COVID-19.

CDR3 DNA sequence: TGTGCCAGCAGCTTTTCGGGTTTGGCGCAGTTCTTC. Amino acids: CASSFSGLAQFF. V gene TRBV7-9 combines with J gene TRBJ2-1; D not resolved. The CDR3 spans 12 residues. Germline CDR1 and CDR2: SEHNR and FQNEAQ (reference sequence). V gave up 3 bases and J gave up 12 bases, with 12 bases separating them.

The chain carries TRBV7-2 and TRBJ2-7; 12 nucleotides line up with TRBD2. This CDR3 comprises 15 residues. The V segment lost 5 bases and the J segment 3 bases; nucleotides outside the gene matches: 5. Germline CDR1 is SGHTA and CDR2 is FQGNSA. The CDR3 is CASSISSGRGYEQYF. The CDR3 DNA is TGTGCCAGCAGCATCTCTAGCGGGAGGGGCTACGAGCAGTACTTC. Using reference TRBV7-2 and TRBJ2-7 for the parts outside the CDR3, the full variable domain is GAGVSQSPSNKVTEKGKDVELRCDPISGHTALYWYRQSLGQGLEFLIYFQGNSAPDKSGLPSDRFSAERTGGSVSTLTIQRTQQEDSAVYLCASSISSGRGYEQYFGPGTRLTVT.

This sequence joins TRBV6-4 and TRBJ2-3; D unresolved. Trimming took off 0 bases at V and 1 base at J, with 17 bases between the two ends. The CDR3 spans 18 residues. CDR1 and CDR2 (germline): MRHNA, SNTAGT. DNA for the CDR3: TGTGCCAGCAGTGACTCGAGGAGAATTCGTTCCGGCACAGATACGCAGTATTTT. The encoded protein is CASSDSRRIRSGTDTQYF.

The rearrangement links TRBV6-1 to TRBJ2-7, with TRBD2 matching over 9 bases. The length of the CDR3 is 16 residues. Trimming removed 2 bases from V and 1 base from J; junction bases left unmatched: 6. Germline-derived CDR1 and CDR2 are MNHNS and SASEGT. DNA of the CDR3: TGTGCCAGCAGTGAATTGAGCGGGGGGCGATCCTACGAGCAGTACTTC. Amino acids: CASSELSGGRSYEQYF.

Here the CDR3 reads CASRYSSGNTIYF. The CDR3 DNA reads TGTGCCAGTAGGTACAGCTCTGGAAACACCATATATTTT. This chain uses TRBV19 with TRBJ1-3, with unresolved D. Trimming stripped 6 bases from V and 0 bases from J, with 6 bases between. This CDR3 is built from 13 residues. Looked up from germline, CDR1 is LNHDA and CDR2 is SQIVND (reference sequence).

The rearrangement uses TRBV7-2 and TRBJ2-2; no definite D call. The CDR3 has 13 residues. The germline gives CDR1 SGHTA, CDR2 FQGNSA. Trimming pared 4 bases from V and 7 bases from J, leaving 10 bases between. Here the CDR3 DNA reads TGTGCCAGCAGCTACGCCTCGGGCGGGGAGCTGTTTTTT. Protein sequence: CASSYASGGELFF.

This clone was detected only a few times. This chain uses TRBV5-6 with TRBJ2-6; D perhaps matches TRBD1 (6 bases). Germline V gene data show CDR1 as SGHDT and CDR2 as YYEEEE. V was pared by 5 bases and J by 8 bases, with 14 bases between. The CDR3 covers 14 residues. DNA for the CDR3: TGTGCCAGCAGTCCACAGGGTAGTACCAACGTCCTGACTTTC. Translated, it gives CASSPQGSTNVLTF.

The table lists this clone with a few counts. The rearrangement joins TRBV5-1 to TRBJ2-5; the match to TRBD1 covers 7 bases. J lost 0 bases, V lost 0 bases, and 2 bases had no gene match. The V gene's germline CDR1 is SGHRS and CDR2 YFSETQ. This CDR3 comprises 15 residues. This CDR3 reads CASSLGQGNQETQYF. The CDR3 DNA sequence: TGCGCCAGCAGCTTGGGACAGGGTAACCAAGAGACCCAGTACTTC.

The CDR3 DNA reads as TGCAGCGTCATTAGCGGGAGTACAGATACGCAGTATTTT. Translation: CSVISGSTDTQYF. The gene calls are TRBV29-1 and TRBJ2-3; TRBD2 matches 9 bases. Germline loops: CDR1 SQVTM, CDR2 ANQGSEA. The CDR3 runs to 13 residues. Unmatched junction bases numbered 4, after V lost 6 bases and J lost 3 bases.

J is TRBJ2-7 and V is TRBV20-1, with 9 bases matching TRBD2. Trimming cost V 3 bases and J 7 bases; bases outside gene matches: 10. There are 14 residues in the CDR3. Germline values: CDR1 DFQATT, CDR2 SNEGSKA (reference sequence). Here the CDR3 DNA reads TGCAGTGCTAGTGGAGTAGCGGGAGTGGATGAGCAGTACTTC. Its translation: CSASGVAGVDEQYF.

This clone was counted a few times. This chain joins TRBV6-5 and TRBJ2-5; D is uncertain. CDR1 and CDR2 (germline): MNHEY, SVGAGI. The CDR3 runs 14 residues. Between the trimmed V and J ends, which lost 2 bases and 3 bases, there was a span of 10 bases. CDR3 region: CASSYGQNEETQYF. For the CDR3, the DNA is TGTGCCAGCAGTTACGGCCAGAACGAAGAGACCCAGTACTTC.

V usage is TRBV5-1 and J usage is TRBJ2-1, with 10 bases lining up with TRBD1. The CDR3 spans 16 residues. Germline assignment: CDR1 SGHRS and CDR2 YFSETQ. V trimming: 4 bases; J trimming: 4 bases; junction bases outside the gene matches: 8. CDR3 sequence: CASSLSPGQGYNEQFF. DNA for the CDR3: TGCGCCAGCAGCCTCTCACCGGGACAGGGGTACAATGAGCAGTTCTTC.